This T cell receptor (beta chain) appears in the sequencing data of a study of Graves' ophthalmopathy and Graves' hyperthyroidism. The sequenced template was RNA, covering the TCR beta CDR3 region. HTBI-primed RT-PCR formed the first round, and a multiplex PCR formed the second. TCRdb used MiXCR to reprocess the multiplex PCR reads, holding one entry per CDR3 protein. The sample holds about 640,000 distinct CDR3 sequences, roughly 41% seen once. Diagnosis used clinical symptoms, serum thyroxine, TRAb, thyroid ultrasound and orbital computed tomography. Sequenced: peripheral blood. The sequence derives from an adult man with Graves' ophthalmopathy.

CDR3 amino acids: CSGVGQGNYGYTF. The CDR3 DNA sequence: TGCAGCGGAGTGGGACAGGGGAACTATGGCTACACCTTC. This chain joins TRBV29-1 and TRBJ1-2, with TRBD1 matching over 10 bases. The CDR3 is 13 residues long. Germline-derived CDR1 and CDR2 are SQVTM and ANQGSEA. V lost 7 bases, J lost 2 bases, and 4 bases stayed unmatched. Full variable domain (outside the CDR3, taken from reference TRBV29-1 and TRBJ1-2): SAVISQKPSRDICQRGTSLTIQCQVDSQVTMMFWYRQQPGQSLTLIATANQGSEATYESGFVIDKFPISRPNLTFSTLTVSNMSPEDSSIYLCSGVGQGNYGYTFGSGTRLTVV.